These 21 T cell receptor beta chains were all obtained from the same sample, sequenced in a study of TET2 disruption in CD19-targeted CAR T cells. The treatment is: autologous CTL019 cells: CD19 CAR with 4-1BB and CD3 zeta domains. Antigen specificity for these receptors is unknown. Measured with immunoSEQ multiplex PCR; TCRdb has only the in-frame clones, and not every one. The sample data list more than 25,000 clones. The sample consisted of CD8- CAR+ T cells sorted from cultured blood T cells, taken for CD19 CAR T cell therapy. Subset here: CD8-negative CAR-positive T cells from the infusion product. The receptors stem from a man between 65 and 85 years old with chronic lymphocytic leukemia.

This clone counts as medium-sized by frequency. The CDR3 DNA, read in part, is TGTGCCAGCAACGTACTGCCAAACCAAGAGACC. Amino acids: CASNVLPNQET. The full CDR3 protein reads CASNVLPNQETQYF. This chain links TRBV6-2 or TRBV6-3 with TRBJ2-5; unclear D gene. The observed sequence ends 3 residues before the CDR3 terminus, with the missing tail filled in from the germline J gene. This CDR3 region has 14 residues. Per the germline V gene, CDR1 is MNHEY and CDR2 is SVGEGT. V was shortened by 7 bases and J by 0 bases, with 12 bases between the two germline ends.

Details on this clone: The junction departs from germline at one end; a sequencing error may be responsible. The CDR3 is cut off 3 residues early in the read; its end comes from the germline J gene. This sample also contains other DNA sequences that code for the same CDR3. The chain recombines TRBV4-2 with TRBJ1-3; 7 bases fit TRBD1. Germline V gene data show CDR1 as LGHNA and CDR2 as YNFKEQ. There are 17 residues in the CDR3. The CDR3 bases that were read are TGCGCCAGCAGCCAAGTAAGGGTCGGACAGGTTGGAAACACT. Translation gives CASSQVRVGQVGNT. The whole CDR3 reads CASSQVRVGQVGNTIYF.

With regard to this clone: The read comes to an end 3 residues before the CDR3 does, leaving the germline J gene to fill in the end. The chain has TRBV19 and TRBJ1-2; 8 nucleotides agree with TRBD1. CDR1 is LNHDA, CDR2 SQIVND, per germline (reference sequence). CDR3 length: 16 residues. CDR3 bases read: TGTGCCAGTAGTGTGACAGGGGCAGGTCTCTCCTACGAC. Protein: CASSVTGAGLSYD. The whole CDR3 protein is CASSVTGAGLSYDYTF.

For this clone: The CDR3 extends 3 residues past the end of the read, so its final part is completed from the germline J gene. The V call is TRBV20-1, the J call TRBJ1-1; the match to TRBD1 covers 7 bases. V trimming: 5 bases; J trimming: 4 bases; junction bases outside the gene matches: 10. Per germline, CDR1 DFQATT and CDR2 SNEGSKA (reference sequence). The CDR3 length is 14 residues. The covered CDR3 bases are TGCAGTGCTCAATACGGGACAGCGGGCACTGAA. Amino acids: CSAQYGTAGTE. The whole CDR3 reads CSAQYGTAGTEAFF.

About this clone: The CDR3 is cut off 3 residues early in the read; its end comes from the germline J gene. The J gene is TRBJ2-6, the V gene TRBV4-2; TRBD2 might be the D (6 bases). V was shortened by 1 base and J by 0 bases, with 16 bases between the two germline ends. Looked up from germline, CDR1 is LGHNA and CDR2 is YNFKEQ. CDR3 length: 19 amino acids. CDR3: CASSQGGGTESSGANVLTF. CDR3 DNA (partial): TGTGCCAGCAGCCAAGGTGGTGGGACTGAGAGCTCTGGGGCCAACGTC.

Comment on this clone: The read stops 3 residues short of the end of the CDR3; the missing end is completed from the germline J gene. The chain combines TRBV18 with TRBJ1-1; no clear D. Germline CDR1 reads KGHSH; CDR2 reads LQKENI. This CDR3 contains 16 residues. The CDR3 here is CASSPFMAGGTDTAFF. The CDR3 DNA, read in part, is TGTGCCAGCTCACCATTCATGGCAGGAGGTACAGATACG.

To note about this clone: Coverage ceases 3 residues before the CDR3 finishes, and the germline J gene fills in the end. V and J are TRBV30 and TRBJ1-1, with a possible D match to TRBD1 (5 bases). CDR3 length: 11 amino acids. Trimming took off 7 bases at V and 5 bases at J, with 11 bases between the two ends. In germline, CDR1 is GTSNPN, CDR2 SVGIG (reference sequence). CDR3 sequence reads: CASQRGTEAFF. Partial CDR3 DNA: TGTGCCTCGCAAAGGGGAACTGAA.

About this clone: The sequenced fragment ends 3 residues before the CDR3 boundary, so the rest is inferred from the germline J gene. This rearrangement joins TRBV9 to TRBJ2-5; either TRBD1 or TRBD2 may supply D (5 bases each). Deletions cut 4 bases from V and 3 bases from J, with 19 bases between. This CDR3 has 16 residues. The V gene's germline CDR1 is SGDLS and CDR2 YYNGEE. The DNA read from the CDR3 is TGTGCCAGCAGCACCGTAGGAGGCAGGGAGAAAGAGACC. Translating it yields CASSTVGGREKET. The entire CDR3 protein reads CASSTVGGREKETQYF. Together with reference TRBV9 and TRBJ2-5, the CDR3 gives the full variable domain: DSGVTQTPKHLITATGQRVTLRCSPRSGDLSVYWYQQSLDQGLQFLIQYYNGEERAKGNILERFSAQQFPDLHSELNLSSLELGDSALYFCASSTVGGREKETQYFGPGTRLLVL.

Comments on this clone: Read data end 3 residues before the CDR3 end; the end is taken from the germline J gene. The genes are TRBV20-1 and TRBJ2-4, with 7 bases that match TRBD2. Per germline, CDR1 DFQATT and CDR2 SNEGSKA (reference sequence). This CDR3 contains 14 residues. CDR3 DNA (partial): TGCAGTGCTGATTCCGGGGTCCCCTCGGGAGGT. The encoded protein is CSADSGVPSGG. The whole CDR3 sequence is CSADSGVPSGGQYF.

The CDR3: CASKLAGGETQYF. Partial CDR3 DNA: TGTGCCAGTAAACTAGCGGGCGGGGAGACC. This chain connects TRBV11-2 to TRBJ2-5; 9 nucleotides line up with TRBD2. The read terminates 3 residues ahead of where the CDR3 ends, so the germline J gene completes it. J was trimmed by 5 bases and V by 9 bases; bases with no gene match: 7. Germline CDR1 reads SGHAT; CDR2 reads FQNNGV. The CDR3 has 13 amino acids.

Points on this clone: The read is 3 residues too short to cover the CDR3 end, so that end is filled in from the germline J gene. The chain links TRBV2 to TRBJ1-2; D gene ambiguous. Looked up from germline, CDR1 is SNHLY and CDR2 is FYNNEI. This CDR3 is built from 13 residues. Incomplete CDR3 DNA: TGTGCCAGCAGTGAAGGCAATTACAATGAC. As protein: CASSEGNYND. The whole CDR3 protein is CASSEGNYNDYTF.

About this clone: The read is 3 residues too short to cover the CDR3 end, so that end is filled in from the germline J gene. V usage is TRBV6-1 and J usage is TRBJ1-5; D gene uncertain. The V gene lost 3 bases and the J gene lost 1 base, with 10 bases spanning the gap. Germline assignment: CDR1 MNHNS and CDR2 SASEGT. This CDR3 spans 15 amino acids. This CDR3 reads CASSDRAKSNQPQHF. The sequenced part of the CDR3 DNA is TGTGCCAGCAGTGATAGGGCGAAGAGCAATCAGCCC.

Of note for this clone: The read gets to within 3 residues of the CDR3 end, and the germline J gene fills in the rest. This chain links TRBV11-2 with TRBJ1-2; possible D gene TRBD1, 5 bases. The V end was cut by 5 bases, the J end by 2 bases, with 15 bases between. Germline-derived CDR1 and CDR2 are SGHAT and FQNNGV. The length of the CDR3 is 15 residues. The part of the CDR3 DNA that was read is TGTGCCAGCAGCCGGGCCGGCAGGGAGAACTATGGC. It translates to CASSRAGRENYG. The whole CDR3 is CASSRAGRENYGYTF. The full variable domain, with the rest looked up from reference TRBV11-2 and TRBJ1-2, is EAGVAQSPRYKIIEKRQSVAFWCNPISGHATLYWYQQILGQGPKLLIQFQNNGVVDDSQLPKDRFSAERLKGVDSTLKIQPAKLEDSAVYLCASSRAGRENYGYTFGSGTRLTVV.

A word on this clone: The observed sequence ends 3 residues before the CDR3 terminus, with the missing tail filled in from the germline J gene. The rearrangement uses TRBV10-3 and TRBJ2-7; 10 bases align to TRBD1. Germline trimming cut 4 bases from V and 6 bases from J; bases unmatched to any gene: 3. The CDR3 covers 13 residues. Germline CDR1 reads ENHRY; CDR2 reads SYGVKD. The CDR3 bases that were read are TGTGCCATCAGTGGACAGGGGGCCGTCGAG. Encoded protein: CAISGQGAVE. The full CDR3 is CAISGQGAVEQYF.

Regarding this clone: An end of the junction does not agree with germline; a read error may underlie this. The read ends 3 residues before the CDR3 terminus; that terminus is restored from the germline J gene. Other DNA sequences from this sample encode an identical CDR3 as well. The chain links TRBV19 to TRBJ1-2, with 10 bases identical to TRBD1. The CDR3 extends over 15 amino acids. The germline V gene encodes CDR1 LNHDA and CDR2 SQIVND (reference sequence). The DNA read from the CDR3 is TGTGCCAGTAGTGCGGGACAGGGGAACGGATATGGT. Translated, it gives CASSAGQGNGYG. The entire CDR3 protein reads CASSAGQGNGYGYTF. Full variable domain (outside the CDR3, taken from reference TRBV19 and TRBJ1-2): DGGITQSPKYLFRKEGQNVTLSCEQNLNHDAMYWYRQDPGQGLRLIYYSQIVNDFQKGDIAEGYSVSREKKESFPLTVTSAQKNPTAFYLCASSAGQGNGYGYTFGSGTRLTVV.

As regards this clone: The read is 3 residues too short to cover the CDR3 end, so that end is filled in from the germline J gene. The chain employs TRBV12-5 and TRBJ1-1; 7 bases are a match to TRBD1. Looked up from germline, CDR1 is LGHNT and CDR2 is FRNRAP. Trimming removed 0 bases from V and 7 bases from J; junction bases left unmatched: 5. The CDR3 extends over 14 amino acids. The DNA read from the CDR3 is TGTGCTAGTGGTTTGGTAGGCCAGGGGGGTGAA. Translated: CASGLVGQGGE. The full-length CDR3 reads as CASGLVGQGGEAFF.

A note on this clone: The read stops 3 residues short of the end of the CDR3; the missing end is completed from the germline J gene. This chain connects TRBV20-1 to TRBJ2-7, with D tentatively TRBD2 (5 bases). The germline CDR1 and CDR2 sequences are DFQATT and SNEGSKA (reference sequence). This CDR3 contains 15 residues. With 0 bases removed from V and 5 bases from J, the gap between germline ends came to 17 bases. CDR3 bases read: TGCAGTGCTAGAGATACGGCTAGCTTTGGCCACGAG. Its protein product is CSARDTASFGHE. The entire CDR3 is CSARDTASFGHEQYF.

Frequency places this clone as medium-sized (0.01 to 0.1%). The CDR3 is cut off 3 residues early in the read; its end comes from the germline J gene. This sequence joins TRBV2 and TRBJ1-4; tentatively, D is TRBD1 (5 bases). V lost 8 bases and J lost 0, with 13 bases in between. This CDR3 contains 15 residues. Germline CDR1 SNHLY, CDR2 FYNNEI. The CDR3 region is CASLFDSSTNEKLFF. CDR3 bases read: TGTGCCAGCCTCTTCGACAGTTCAACTAATGAAAAA.

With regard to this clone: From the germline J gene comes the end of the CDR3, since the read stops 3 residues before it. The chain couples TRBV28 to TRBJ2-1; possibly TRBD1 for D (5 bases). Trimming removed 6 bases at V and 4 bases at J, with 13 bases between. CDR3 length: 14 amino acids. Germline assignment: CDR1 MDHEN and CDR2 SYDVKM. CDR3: CASRDPQGYNEQFF. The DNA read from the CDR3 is TGTGCCAGCAGGGACCCTCAGGGATACAATGAG.

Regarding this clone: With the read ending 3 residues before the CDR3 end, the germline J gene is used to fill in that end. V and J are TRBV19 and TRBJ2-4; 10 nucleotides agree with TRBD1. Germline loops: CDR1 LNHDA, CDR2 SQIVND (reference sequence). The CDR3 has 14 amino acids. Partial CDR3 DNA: TGTGCCAGTAGGGCCCGGGACAGGGGATCTGGT. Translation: CASRARDRGSG. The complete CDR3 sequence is CASRARDRGSGQYF.

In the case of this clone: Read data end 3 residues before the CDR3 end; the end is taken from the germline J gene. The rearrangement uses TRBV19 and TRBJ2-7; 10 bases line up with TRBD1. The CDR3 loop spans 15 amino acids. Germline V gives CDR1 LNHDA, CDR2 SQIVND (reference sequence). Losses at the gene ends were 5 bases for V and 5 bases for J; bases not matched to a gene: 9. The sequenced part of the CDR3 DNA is TGTGCCAGTAGTGAAACCGGGACAGGGGCTGACGAG. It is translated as CASSETGTGADE. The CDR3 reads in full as CASSETGTGADEQYF.